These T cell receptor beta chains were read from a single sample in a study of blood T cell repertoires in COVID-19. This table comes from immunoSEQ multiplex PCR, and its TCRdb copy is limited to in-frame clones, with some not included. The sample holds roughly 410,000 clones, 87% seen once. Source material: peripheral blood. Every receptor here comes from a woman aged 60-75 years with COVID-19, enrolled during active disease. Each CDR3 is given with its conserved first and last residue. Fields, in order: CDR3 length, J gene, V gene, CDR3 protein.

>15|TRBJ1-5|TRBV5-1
CASSPGTGDRAPQHF
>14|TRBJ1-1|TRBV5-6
CASSFSLMNTEAFF
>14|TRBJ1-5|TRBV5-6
CASSLSRDGQPQHF
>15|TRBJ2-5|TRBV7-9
CASSLRLAVLETQYF
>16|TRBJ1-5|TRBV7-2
CASSLVSAGVNQPQHF
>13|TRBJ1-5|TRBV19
CASSIQSNQPQHF
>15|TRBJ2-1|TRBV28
CASSLLAGGYGEQFF
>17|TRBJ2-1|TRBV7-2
CASSLDSSGGSYNEQFF
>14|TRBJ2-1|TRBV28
CASSFGQLINEQFF
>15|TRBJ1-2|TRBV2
CASSEERQGSSGYTF
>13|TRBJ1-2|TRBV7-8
CASMPTGGRGYTF
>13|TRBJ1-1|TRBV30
CAWSGHLNTEAFF
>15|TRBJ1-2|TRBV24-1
CATSDSTAEPGGYTF
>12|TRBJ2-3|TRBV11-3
CASSVGPDTQYF
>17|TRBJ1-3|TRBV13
CASSYYNTISPGNTIYF
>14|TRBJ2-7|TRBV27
CASSRTSGTYEQYF
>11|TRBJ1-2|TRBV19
CASKQGRGYTF
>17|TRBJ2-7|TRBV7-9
CASSLQANRDRVYEQYF
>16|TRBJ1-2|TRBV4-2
CASSPLGQGAPNGYTF
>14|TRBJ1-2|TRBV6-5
CASSYRQGTYGYTF
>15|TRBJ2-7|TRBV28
CASSAGARSSYEQYF
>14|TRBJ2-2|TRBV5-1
CASSLTGPTGELFF